This TCR beta chain comes out of a study of control samples from healthy donors and cancer patients. This table comes from immunoSEQ multiplex PCR, and its TCRdb copy is limited to in-frame clones, with some not included. Of about 120,000 clones in the sample, approximately 94% are singletons; the top ten hold 1.7%. CDR3 length: 10 amino acids. V shed 3 bases and J shed 9 bases, with 8 bases lying between them. Germline lookup yields CDR1 DFQATT and CDR2 SNEGSKA (reference sequence). Sequenced: PBMCs. The source is a man aged 45 to 65 with head and neck cancer. The gene calls are TRBV20-1 and TRBJ1-1, with D hard to call. CDR3 amino acids: CSARQEKAFF. In DNA form, the CDR3 reads TGCAGTGCTAGGCAAGAGAAAGCTTTCTTT.